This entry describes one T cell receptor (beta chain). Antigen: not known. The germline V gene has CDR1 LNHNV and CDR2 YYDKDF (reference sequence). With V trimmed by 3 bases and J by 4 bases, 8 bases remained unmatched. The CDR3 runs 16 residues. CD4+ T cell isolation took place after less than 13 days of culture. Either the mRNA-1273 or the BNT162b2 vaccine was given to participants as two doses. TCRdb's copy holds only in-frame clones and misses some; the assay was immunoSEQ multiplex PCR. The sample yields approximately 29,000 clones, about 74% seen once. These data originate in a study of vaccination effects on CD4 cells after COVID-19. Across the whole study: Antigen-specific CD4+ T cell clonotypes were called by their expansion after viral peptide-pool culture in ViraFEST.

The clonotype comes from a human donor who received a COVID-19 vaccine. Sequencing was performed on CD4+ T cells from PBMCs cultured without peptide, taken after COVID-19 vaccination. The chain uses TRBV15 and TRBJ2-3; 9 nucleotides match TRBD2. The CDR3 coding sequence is TGTGCCACCAGCAGTAATAGCGGGAGTGGGGCAGATACGCAGTATTTT. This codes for CATSSNSGSGADTQYF.